The 8 T cell receptor beta chains below come from one sample, sequenced in a study of shared clonotypes between healthy human individuals. Produced via immunoSEQ multiplex PCR; TCRdb's table is partial and in-frame only. The top ten clones hold around 0.3% of a sample with about 380,000 clones, 96% of them seen once. The sample comprised memory CD8+ T cells sorted from blood. The subset denotes: CD45RO+ cells pooled with CCR7-negative TemRA cells. These TCRs come from a man between 25 and 39 years old in good health.

This chain joins TRBV30 and TRBJ2-5; 14 bases match TRBD2. Germline assignment: CDR1 GTSNPN and CDR2 SVGIG (reference sequence). V dropped 4 bases and J dropped 5; count of bases not matched to a gene: 3. This CDR3 is 14 amino acids long. The CDR3 bases are TGTGCCTGGACTGGGACTAGCGGGAGTGAGACCCAGTACTTC. Protein sequence: CAWTGTSGSETQYF.

The chain uses TRBV15 and TRBJ2-7; D gene ambiguous. The V and J ends lost 0 bases and 2 bases respectively, with 8 bases between them. The CDR3 has 14 residues. Germline lookup yields CDR1 LNHNV and CDR2 YYDKDF (reference sequence). The CDR3 DNA is TGTGCCACCAGCAGAGAGGCCAGGACCTACGAGCAGTACTTC. Its translation: CATSREARTYEQYF.

The rearrangement uses TRBV7-8 and TRBJ2-1; 11 nucleotides align to TRBD2. The CDR3 consists of 17 residues. V lost 5 bases, J lost 10 bases, and 16 bases stayed unmatched. Germline-derived CDR1 and CDR2 are SGHVS and FQNEAQ. CDR3 nucleotides: TGTGCCAGCAGCAAACCTCGGGGCCTAGCGGGAGGACGGGAGCAGTTCTTC. This sequence encodes CASSKPRGLAGGREQFF.

The chain combines TRBV9 with TRBJ2-1; 10 nucleotides align to TRBD2. Germline CDR1 and CDR2: SGDLS and YYNGEE. J was trimmed by 7 bases and V by 0 bases; bases with no gene match: 10. The CDR3 loop spans 17 amino acids. This chain's CDR3 is CASSVAQPSGSRNEQFF. CDR3 coding DNA: TGTGCCAGCAGCGTAGCCCAACCTAGCGGGAGTCGAAATGAGCAGTTCTTC. Together with reference TRBV9 and TRBJ2-1, the CDR3 gives the full variable domain: DSGVTQTPKHLITATGQRVTLRCSPRSGDLSVYWYQQSLDQGLQFLIQYYNGEERAKGNILERFSAQQFPDLHSELNLSSLELGDSALYFCASSVAQPSGSRNEQFFGPGTRLTVL.

The gene calls are TRBV11-1 and TRBJ2-5, with 8 bases fitting TRBD1. The CDR3 covers 13 residues. The V gene's germline CDR1 is SGHAT and CDR2 FQDESV (reference sequence). V gave up 3 bases and J gave up 4 bases; unmatched junction bases: 1. In nucleotides, the CDR3 is TGTGCCAGCAGCTTTGGGACAGGAGAGACCCAGTACTTC. This encodes CASSFGTGETQYF.

The chain combines TRBV2 with TRBJ2-6; D might be TRBD1 or TRBD2, each matching 5 bases. The V gene lost 4 bases and the J gene lost 4 bases, with 11 bases spanning the gap. Per germline, CDR1 SNHLY and CDR2 FYNNEI. This CDR3 contains 15 residues. The CDR3: CASSGFGGGANVLTF. CDR3 sequence (DNA): TGTGCCAGCAGTGGTTTTGGGGGAGGGGCCAACGTCCTGACTTTC.

The V call is TRBV30, the J call TRBJ1-3; the D is unclear. Trimming took off 0 bases at V and 0 bases at J, with 6 bases between the two ends. Germline assignment: CDR1 GTSNPN and CDR2 SVGIG (reference sequence). The CDR3 is 14 amino acids. The CDR3 nucleotides read TGTGCCTGGAGTGTTGGCGTCTCTGGAAACACCATATATTTT. Translated: CAWSVGVSGNTIYF.

The chain has TRBV9 and TRBJ1-1; D is ambiguous. The CDR3 runs 12 residues. Germline CDR1 is SGDLS and CDR2 is YYNGEE. V lost 3 bases to trimming and J lost 4 bases, with 7 bases between them. The CDR3 spells CASSAGSTEAFF. The CDR3 coding sequence is TGTGCCAGCAGCGCGGGGAGCACTGAAGCTTTCTTT.